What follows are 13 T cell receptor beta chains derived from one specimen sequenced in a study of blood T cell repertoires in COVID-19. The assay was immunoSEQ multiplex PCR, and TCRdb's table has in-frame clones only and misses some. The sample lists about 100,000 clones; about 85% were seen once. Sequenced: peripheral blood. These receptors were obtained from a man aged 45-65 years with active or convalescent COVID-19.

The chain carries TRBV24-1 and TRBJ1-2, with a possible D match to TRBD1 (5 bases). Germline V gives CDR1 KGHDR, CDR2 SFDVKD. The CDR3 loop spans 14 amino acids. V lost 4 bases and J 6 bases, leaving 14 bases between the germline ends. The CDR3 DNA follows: TGTGCCACCAGTGACACGACAGCTCGGAATGGCTACACCTTC. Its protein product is CATSDTTARNGYTF.

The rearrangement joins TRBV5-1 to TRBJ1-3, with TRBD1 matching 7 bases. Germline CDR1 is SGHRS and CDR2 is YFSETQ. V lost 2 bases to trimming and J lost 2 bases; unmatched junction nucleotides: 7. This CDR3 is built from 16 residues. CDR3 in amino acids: CASSLLQGSAGNTIYF. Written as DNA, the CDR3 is TGCGCCAGCAGCTTACTACAGGGGTCGGCTGGAAACACCATATATTTT.

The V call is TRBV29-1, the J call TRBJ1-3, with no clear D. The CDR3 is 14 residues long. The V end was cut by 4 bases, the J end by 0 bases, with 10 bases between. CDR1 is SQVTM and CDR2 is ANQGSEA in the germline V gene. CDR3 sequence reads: CSVGVGSSGNTIYF. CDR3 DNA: TGCAGCGTTGGTGTCGGGAGCTCTGGAAACACCATATATTTT. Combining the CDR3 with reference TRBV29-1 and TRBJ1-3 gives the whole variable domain SAVISQKPSRDICQRGTSLTIQCQVDSQVTMMFWYRQQPGQSLTLIATANQGSEATYESGFVIDKFPISRPNLTFSTLTVSNMSPEDSSIYLCSVGVGSSGNTIYFGEGSWLTVV.

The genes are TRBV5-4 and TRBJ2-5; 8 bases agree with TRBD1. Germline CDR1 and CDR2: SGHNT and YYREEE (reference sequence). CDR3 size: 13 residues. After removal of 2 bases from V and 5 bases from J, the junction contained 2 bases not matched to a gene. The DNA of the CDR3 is TGTGCCAGCAGCTTCCGGACAGGGGAGACCCAGTACTTC. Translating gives CASSFRTGETQYF. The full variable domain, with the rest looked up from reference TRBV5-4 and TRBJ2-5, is ETGVTQSPTHLIKTRGQQVTLRCSSQSGHNTVSWYQQALGQGPQFIFQYYREEENGRGNFPPRFSGLQFPNYSSELNVNALELDDSALYLCASSFRTGETQYFGPGTRLLVL.

The DNA for the CDR3 is TGTGCCACCATAGCGGGAGGAGAGGGTGAGCAGTTCTTC. This codes for CATIAGGEGEQFF. This chain joins TRBV15 and TRBJ2-1; TRBD2 agrees at 10 bases. Germline values: CDR1 LNHNV, CDR2 YYDKDF (reference sequence). J lost 9 bases, V lost 7 bases, and 6 bases had no gene match. The CDR3 is 13 amino acids.

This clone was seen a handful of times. The CDR3 here is CASSLDPGETQYF. The CDR3 DNA is TGTGCCAGCAGCTTAGATCCAGGGGAGACCCAGTACTTC. This chain connects TRBV11-3 to TRBJ2-5; maybe TRBD1 (5 bases). The V end was cut by 0 bases, the J end by 5 bases, with 7 bases between. Germline CDR1 and CDR2: SGHNT and YENEEA. The CDR3 contains 13 residues.

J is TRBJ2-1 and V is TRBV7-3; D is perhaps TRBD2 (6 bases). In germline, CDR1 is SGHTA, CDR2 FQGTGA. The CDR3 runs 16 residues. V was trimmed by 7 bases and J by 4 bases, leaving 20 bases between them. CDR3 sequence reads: CASTDGGGGSYNEQFF. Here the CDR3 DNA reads TGTGCCAGCACCGACGGCGGTGGGGGGTCTTACAATGAGCAGTTCTTC.

Here the CDR3 reads CASSLSIAPKGTGELFF. The CDR3 DNA reads as TGTGCCAGCAGTTTATCGATTGCGCCGAAGGGGACCGGGGAGCTGTTTTTT. The chain couples TRBV27 to TRBJ2-2, with D possibly matching TRBD1 (5 bases). V was clipped by 0 bases and J by 5 bases, with 16 bases between them. The CDR3 is made up of 17 amino acids. Germline V gene data show CDR1 as MNHEY and CDR2 as SMNVEV (reference sequence).

The CDR3 DNA sequence: TGTGCCAGCAGCCCCAGGGGTGGCAGGGGGCACGGAAACACCATATATTTT. Protein product: CASSPRGGRGHGNTIYF. J is TRBJ1-3 and V is TRBV4-2; 8 bases align to TRBD1. With V trimmed by 4 bases and J by 4 bases, 12 bases remained unmatched. The CDR3 covers 17 residues. Per germline, CDR1 LGHNA and CDR2 YNFKEQ.

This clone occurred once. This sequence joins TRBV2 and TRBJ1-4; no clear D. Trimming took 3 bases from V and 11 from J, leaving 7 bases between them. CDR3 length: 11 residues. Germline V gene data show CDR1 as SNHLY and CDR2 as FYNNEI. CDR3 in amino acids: CASSDSAKLFF. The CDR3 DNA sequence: TGTGCCAGCAGTGACTCAGCGAAACTGTTTTTT.

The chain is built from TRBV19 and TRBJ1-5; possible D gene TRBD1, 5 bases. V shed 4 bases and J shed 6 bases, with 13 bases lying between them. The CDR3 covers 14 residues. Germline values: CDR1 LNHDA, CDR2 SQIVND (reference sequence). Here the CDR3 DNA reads TGTGCCAGTAGTACTCAGGGAAAAGCTCAGCCCCAGCATTTT. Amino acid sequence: CASSTQGKAQPQHF.

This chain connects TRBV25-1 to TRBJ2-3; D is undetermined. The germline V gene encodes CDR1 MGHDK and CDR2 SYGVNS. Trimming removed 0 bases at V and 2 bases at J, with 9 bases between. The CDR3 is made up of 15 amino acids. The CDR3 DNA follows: TGTGCCAGCAGTGAATATGGGCTGAACACAGATACGCAGTATTTT. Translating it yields CASSEYGLNTDTQYF.

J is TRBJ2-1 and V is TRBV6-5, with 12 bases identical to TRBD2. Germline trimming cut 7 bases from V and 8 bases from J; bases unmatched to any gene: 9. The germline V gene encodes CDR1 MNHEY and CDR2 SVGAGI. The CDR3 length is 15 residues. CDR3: CASNPSGRAVDEQFF. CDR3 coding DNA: TGTGCCAGCAACCCTAGCGGGAGGGCCGTGGATGAGCAGTTCTTC.